This T cell receptor beta chain was recorded in a study of blood T cell repertoires in COVID-19. Worth noting for this clone: At the DNA level, this CDR3 is encoded by other sequences in the same sample as well.

The table came from immunoSEQ multiplex PCR; TCRdb's copy has only in-frame clones and leaves some out. The repertoire has 250,000 to 350,000 clones, 80% to 95% of them found once; the top ten carry approximately 18%. Germline CDR1 SEHNR, CDR2 FQNEAQ (reference sequence). CDR3 length: 16 amino acids. After removal of 6 bases from V and 3 bases from J, the junction contained 10 bases not matched to a gene. This receptor was taken from a woman younger than 45 who had recovered from COVID-19. The chain joins TRBV7-9 to TRBJ2-7; the match to TRBD2 covers 11 bases. The sample was PBMCs or T cells enriched from blood (not recorded which). The CDR3 is CASSPGLAGLYYEQYF. The CDR3 DNA is TGTGCCAGCAGTCCCGGACTAGCGGGTCTATACTACGAGCAGTACTTC.